The present entry profiles one T cell receptor beta chain with its context. The antigen remains unidentified. Healthy bone marrow donors made up the donor group. These data come from a study of cytomegalovirus exposure and HLA in healthy donors. Study-wide results and limits: For presence/absence analyses, sequencing depth was assumed to be roughly uniform across donors. Later on, a genetic analysis was performed. It linked a missense variant in DCLRE1C with V- and J-gene trimming of TCR beta. Common viral pathogens seemed to be connected with several of the most significant clusters, according to a later analysis.

The V segment lost 1 base and the J segment 8 bases; nucleotides outside the gene matches: 8. The CDR3 has 16 amino acids. Germline-derived CDR1 and CDR2 are SGHDN and FVKESK. Vbeta (60) and Jbeta (13) primers were used in the PCR. The data were produced by immunoSEQ multiplex PCR, yet TCRdb's version contains in-frame clones alone and is incomplete. The repertoire holds about 170,000 clones, with around 73% as singletons. This clonotype was sampled from a woman younger than 30 in good health and CMV-seropositive. The rearrangement links TRBV14 to TRBJ2-1, with 10 bases that match TRBD2. Sequencing was carried out using PBMCs. The CDR3 region has the DNA TGTGCCAGCAGCCAAGCCGCTAGCGGGGGCCGCGATGAGCAGTTCTTC. Protein product: CASSQAASGGRDEQFF.